The 20 T cell receptor beta chains in this list originate from one sample, sequenced in a study of cytomegalovirus exposure and HLA in healthy donors. PCR involved 60 Vbeta and 13 Jbeta primers. Profiled with immunoSEQ multiplex PCR; TCRdb holds only in-frame clones, not every one. The sample consists of tens of thousands of clones, about three quarters of them appearing once. The sequenced material came from PBMCs. The receptors originated from a male donor in good health and CMV-seropositive.

This clone has just a few counts. CDR3: CASSLGTRAQEKLFF. The CDR3 nucleotides read TGTGCCAGCAGTTTGGGGACAAGAGCTCAAGAAAAACTGTTTTTT. The chain is built from TRBV27 and TRBJ1-4, with D perhaps TRBD1 (6 bases). The germline V gene encodes CDR1 MNHEY and CDR2 SMNVEV (reference sequence). Trimming cost V 3 bases and J 8 bases, with 16 bases left between them. CDR3 length: 15 residues.

The CDR3 DNA is TGCGCCAGCAGCCAACAGGGCCCTGTTTCCGGGGAGCTGTTTTTT. Its translation: CASSQQGPVSGELFF. This chain links TRBV4-1 with TRBJ2-2; possible D gene TRBD1, 5 bases. CDR3 length: 15 residues. Trimming took 2 bases from V and 6 from J, leaving 13 bases between them. Germline V CDR1 and CDR2: MGHRA, YSYEKL.

This clone turned up a few times. A junction boundary mismatches the germline segment, possibly from a read error. The rearrangement links TRBV4-3 to TRBJ1-1, with 7 bases matching TRBD1. The CDR3 extends over 15 amino acids. Germline CDR1 LGHNA, CDR2 YSLEER. DNA for the CDR3: TGCGCCAGCAGCGAAGACAGGGAGGTAGGCCCTGAAGCTTTCTTT. This codes for CASSEDREVGPEAFF.

The chain employs TRBV27 and TRBJ1-6; 7 nucleotides agree with TRBD1. J was trimmed by 10 bases and V by 6 bases; bases with no gene match: 3. The CDR3 sequence is 12 residues long. CDR1 MNHEY and CDR2 SMNVEV come from the germline V gene (reference sequence). The CDR3, as DNA: TGTGCCAGCAGGACAGGGATGTCACCCCTCCACTTT. Encoded protein: CASRTGMSPLHF.

V usage is TRBV15 and J usage is TRBJ1-5, with D possibly being TRBD1 (5 bases). V lost 0 bases to trimming and J lost 3 bases, with 12 bases between them. The length of the CDR3 is 16 residues. Germline loops: CDR1 LNHNV, CDR2 YYDKDF (reference sequence). CDR3 in DNA: TGTGCCACCAGCAGAGACTGGAGGGGCATCAATCAGCCCCAGCATTTT. Encoded protein: CATSRDWRGINQPQHF.

This clone occurred a few times. The chain recombines TRBV5-1 with TRBJ2-7; TRBD1 matches at 7 bases. CDR1 and CDR2 from the germline V gene are SGHRS and YFSETQ. The CDR3 covers 14 residues. J was trimmed by 6 bases and V by 2 bases; bases with no gene match: 8. This chain's CDR3 is CASSFFRDRPEQYF. The CDR3 region has the DNA TGCGCCAGCAGCTTCTTCCGGGACAGACCCGAGCAGTACTTC.

The CDR3 DNA reads TGTGCCAGCAGCGTGCACCGACAGAGAGGAGACACCGGGGAGCTGTTTTTT. Translation: CASSVHRQRGDTGELFF. The rearrangement joins TRBV9 to TRBJ2-2; TRBD1 is a possible D gene (5 bases). Looked up from germline, CDR1 is SGDLS and CDR2 is YYNGEE. V was clipped by 2 bases and J by 3 bases, with 17 bases between them. This CDR3 comprises 17 residues.

V is TRBV9 and J is TRBJ2-7; perhaps TRBD2 as D (5 bases). The V end was cut by 0 bases, the J end by 7 bases, with 14 bases between. The germline CDR1 and CDR2 sequences are SGDLS and YYNGEE. The length of the CDR3 is 14 residues. The CDR3 DNA reads TGTGCCAGCAGCGTAGAGGACCTGCCGGGGGAGCAGTACTTC. Encoded protein: CASSVEDLPGEQYF. Using reference TRBV9 and TRBJ2-7 for the parts outside the CDR3, the full variable domain is DSGVTQTPKHLITATGQRVTLRCSPRSGDLSVYWYQQSLDQGLQFLIQYYNGEERAKGNILERFSAQQFPDLHSELNLSSLELGDSALYFCASSVEDLPGEQYFGPGTRLTVT.

The chain carries TRBV19 and TRBJ2-7; tentatively, D is TRBD1 (6 bases). Trimming stripped 8 bases from V and 4 bases from J, with 18 bases between. CDR3 length equals 14 residues. Germline lookup yields CDR1 LNHDA and CDR2 SQIVND (reference sequence). CDR3 sequence: CASSPQHREYEQYF. The DNA of the CDR3 is TGTGCCAGTTCCCCCCAGCACAGGGAGTACGAGCAGTACTTC.

The chain joins TRBV18 to TRBJ1-5, with TRBD1 matching over 9 bases. The junction had 7 bases not matched to a gene; V was cut back by 5 bases and J by 5 bases. The CDR3 sequence is 15 residues long. Per the germline V gene, CDR1 is KGHSH and CDR2 is LQKENI. CDR3 residues: CASSSGQGSYQPQHF. The CDR3 nucleotides are TGTGCCAGCTCATCCGGACAGGGGAGTTATCAGCCCCAGCATTTT. The entire variable domain, with the rest obtained from reference TRBV18 and TRBJ1-5, is as follows: NAGVMQNPRHLVRRRGQEARLRCSPMKGHSHVYWYRQLPEEGLKFMVYLQKENIIDESGMPKERFSAEFPKEGPSILRIQQVVRGDSAAYFCASSSGQGSYQPQHFGDGTRLSIL.

V usage is TRBV29-1 and J usage is TRBJ1-2; D is ambiguous. V was pared by 1 base and J by 3 bases, with 6 bases between. The CDR3 runs 12 residues. CDR1 is SQVTM, CDR2 ANQGSEA, per germline. CDR3 residues: CSVEVGDYGYTF. The CDR3 DNA reads as TGCAGCGTTGAAGTGGGCGACTATGGCTACACCTTC.

This sequence joins TRBV9 and TRBJ1-5; a possible D gene is TRBD1 (6 bases). Germline CDR1 reads SGDLS; CDR2 reads YYNGEE. V lost 3 bases and J 4 bases, leaving 17 bases between the germline ends. This CDR3 region has 16 residues. Written as DNA, the CDR3 is TGTGCCAGCAGCGCCAGTGGCGGGGGGCCTAATCAGCCCCAGCATTTT. Its protein is CASSASGGGPNQPQHF.

This chain joins TRBV27 and TRBJ2-1, with TRBD2 matching 9 bases. The trim removed 3 bases at V and 8 bases at J, leaving 5 bases unmatched. In germline, CDR1 is MNHEY, CDR2 SMNVEV (reference sequence). The CDR3 runs to 14 residues. The CDR3 protein is CASSLRGGWDEQFF. The CDR3 nucleotides are TGTGCCAGCAGTTTGCGGGGGGGTTGGGATGAGCAGTTCTTC.

This clone was picked up one time. The chain combines TRBV18 with TRBJ1-2; 7 bases fit TRBD1. Looked up from germline, CDR1 is KGHSH and CDR2 is LQKENI. The V segment lost 3 bases and the J segment 3 bases; nucleotides outside the gene matches: 1. The CDR3 has 13 amino acids. The CDR3 DNA is TGTGCCAGCTCACCGGGACAGTACTATGGCTACACCTTC. It codes for CASSPGQYYGYTF.

CDR3 region: CASRNNDRGTQPQHF. The DNA for the CDR3 is TGTGCCAGCAGGAACAATGACAGGGGAACACAGCCCCAGCATTTT. This chain joins TRBV27 and TRBJ1-5; 8 bases are a match to TRBD1. The trim removed 6 bases at V and 7 bases at J, leaving 11 bases unmatched. This CDR3 comprises 15 residues. CDR1 is MNHEY, CDR2 SMNVEV, per germline (reference sequence).

The CDR3 sequence: CASSNGGYSYEQYF. The CDR3 DNA follows: TGCGCCAGCAGCAACGGGGGGTACTCCTACGAGCAGTACTTC. V usage is TRBV5-1 and J usage is TRBJ2-7; 7 nucleotides align to TRBD2. CDR1 is SGHRS, CDR2 YFSETQ, per germline. J was trimmed by 0 bases and V by 4 bases; bases with no gene match: 4. The CDR3 totals 14 residues.

CDR3 bases: TGTGCCAGCAGCCTCGGCGCAGGGAACACCGGGGAGCTGTTTTTT. This codes for CASSLGAGNTGELFF. V gene TRBV7-3 combines with J gene TRBJ2-2; no reliable D call. CDR1 SGHTA and CDR2 FQGTGA come from the germline V gene. The CDR3 covers 15 residues. Trimming shortened V by 5 bases and J by 1 base, and 11 bases separated the two germline ends.

The genes are TRBV5-1 and TRBJ2-7; TRBD1 matches 11 bases. Germline loops: CDR1 SGHRS, CDR2 YFSETQ. The CDR3 runs 15 residues. V trimming: 4 bases; J trimming: 7 bases; junction bases outside the gene matches: 10. In DNA form, the CDR3 reads TGCGCCAGCAGCAACGGACAGGGGGCCGGCTGGGAGCAGTACTTC. Translated, it gives CASSNGQGAGWEQYF.

The table lists this clone with a count of one. The chain has TRBV9 and TRBJ1-3; 8 positions agree with TRBD1. Germline trimming cut 4 bases from V and 4 bases from J; bases unmatched to any gene: 19. Germline V gene lookup returns CDR1 SGDLS and CDR2 YYNGEE. The CDR3 is made up of 19 amino acids. The CDR3 sequence is CASSSRQDKDRVRGNTIYF. DNA of the CDR3: TGTGCCAGCAGCTCCCGCCAAGATAAGGACAGGGTAAGAGGAAACACCATATATTTT.

This clone came up a few times. V and J are TRBV10-3 and TRBJ2-3, with a weak D call TRBD2 (5 bases). Per germline, CDR1 ENHRY and CDR2 SYGVKD. The ends were cut back, 0 bases at V and 3 bases at J, with 7 bases in the middle. The CDR3 extends over 14 amino acids. The CDR3 protein is CAISESRGTDTQYF. CDR3 nucleotide sequence: TGTGCCATCAGTGAGTCGAGAGGGACAGATACGCAGTATTTT.